The present T cell receptor (beta chain) was sequenced within a study of CD8+CD57+ T cells in acquired aplastic anemia. Study information: Sorted CD4+ and CD8+ cells gave an average of roughly 3.2 ug of DNA. Mean read depth for CD4+ cells from healthy donors was around 9.9 million.

The study profiled TCR beta VDJ and CDR3 using genomic DNA as template. TCRdb ran MiXCR on the reads and lists one entry per CDR3 protein. Here the sample spans about 170,000 distinct CDR3 sequences, roughly 63% being singletons. Regarding this clonotype: A junction boundary mismatches the germline segment, possibly from a read error.

Germline lookup yields CDR1 ENHRY and CDR2 SYGVKD. The CDR3 is 17 residues long. The TCR comes from a human donor in good health. This rearrangement joins TRBV10-3 to TRBJ2-5; 9 nucleotides align to TRBD2. Specimen: sorted CD4+, CD8+, or CD8+CD57+ T cells (not recorded which) from PBMCs. The CDR3 sequence: CANSDASGANLRETQYF. The CDR3 DNA follows: TGTGCCAACAGTGATGCTAGCGGGGCCAATCTGAGAGAGACCCAGTACTTC.